This record covers a single T cell receptor beta chain. These data are taken from a study of blood T cell repertoires in COVID-19. For the study at large: Sites in the United States, Italy and Spain provided acute and convalescent COVID-19 samples. T cells, B-cell-depleted T cells, or PBMCs provided the cDNA or gDNA that served as material.

Original handling: Amplified reference gene primers provided the basis for estimating nucleated cell counts. Assay: immunoSEQ multiplex PCR; the TCRdb copy retains only in-frame clones and omits some. V and J calls and clone size come straight from that table; D and trimming were deduced from the DNA. The data hold some 240,000 clones, with approximately 88% observed a single time. This TCR was recovered from a woman in her forties who had been exposed to COVID-19. The sequenced sample was PBMCs or T cells enriched from blood (not recorded which).

CDR3 sequence (DNA): TGTGCCAGCACCCCCGCTGGGAGTCCTCAGGGGTATGGCTACACCTTC. This sequence encodes CASTPAGSPQGYGYTF. The rearrangement links TRBV6-2 or TRBV6-3 to TRBJ1-2; possibly TRBD1 for D (6 bases). This CDR3 contains 16 residues. V shed 7 bases and J shed 5 bases, with 23 bases lying between them. Germline V gene sequence: CDR1 MNHEY, CDR2 SVGEGT.